Sequencing of this T cell receptor beta chain was carried out in a study of cytomegalovirus exposure and HLA in healthy donors. The CDR3 length is 16 residues. CDR1 is SGHRS, CDR2 YFSETQ, per germline. J was trimmed by 7 bases and V by 2 bases; bases with no gene match: 12. Primers: 60 Vbeta forward and 13 Jbeta reverse. Only in-frame clones appear in the TCRdb table, and some are missing; sequencing was by immunoSEQ multiplex PCR. Of more than 90,000 clones in the sample, roughly 74% were seen once. This clonotype was obtained from a woman aged 25 to 45 in good health and CMV-seronegative. Sequencing was performed on PBMCs. The chain has TRBV5-1 and TRBJ2-1; 7 positions match TRBD2. The CDR3 DNA reads as TGCGCCAGCAGCTTAGATCGGGAGGCCCGGGGGAATGAGCAGTTCTTC. It translates to CASSLDREARGNEQFF.